The 10 T cell receptor beta chains reported below all come from one sample, sequenced in a study of T cells in Graves' hyperthyroidism and ophthalmopathy. Using RNA transcripts as the source, TCR beta CDR3 regions were amplified. RT-PCR in the first round (using the HTBI primer set) targeted the TCR CDR3. TCRdb re-analysed the multiplex PCR reads in MiXCR, keeping a single row per CDR3 protein. The table has roughly 630,000 distinct CDR3 sequences, about a sixth seen once. Sequencing input: blood. These receptors were taken from a woman in her twenties or thirties with Graves' hyperthyroidism.

This clonotype was seen a handful of times. This rearrangement joins TRBV27 to TRBJ1-2, with D hard to call. The CDR3 runs to 14 residues. V was shortened by 5 bases and J by 6 bases, with 16 bases between the two germline ends. From germline, CDR1 is MNHEY and CDR2 SMNVEV (reference sequence). This CDR3 reads CASSQSWLTNGYTF. The CDR3 DNA reads as TGTGCCAGCAGTCAGAGCTGGCTAACGAATGGCTACACCTTC.

The J gene is TRBJ2-1, the V gene TRBV20-1; TRBD2 matches 9 bases. Germline V CDR1 and CDR2: DFQATT, SNEGSKA (reference sequence). Losses at the gene ends were 3 bases for V and 5 bases for J; bases not matched to a gene: 8. The CDR3 length is 15 residues. The CDR3 sequence is CSARPLAGQNNEQFF. The CDR3 DNA reads as TGCAGTGCTAGGCCCCTAGCGGGACAAAACAATGAGCAGTTCTTC.

Only a few counts were recorded for this clonotype. This chain links TRBV20-1 with TRBJ1-6, with 7 bases lining up with TRBD1. The V gene end was trimmed by 2 bases and the J gene end by 10 bases; junction bases not matched to a gene: 11. The CDR3 runs to 15 residues. The germline V gene has CDR1 DFQATT and CDR2 SNEGSKA (reference sequence). The CDR3 coding sequence is TGCAGTGCTAGATCTCACAGGGGTTTTGACTCACCCCTCCACTTT. This gives the protein CSARSHRGFDSPLHF.

At least ten counts were recorded for this clonotype. The chain uses TRBV7-3 and TRBJ2-1; TRBD2 matches 11 bases. The V and J ends lost 5 bases and 4 bases, in that order; junction bases with no gene match: 4. Germline V gives CDR1 SGHTA, CDR2 FQGTGA. This CDR3 spans 15 amino acids. The CDR3 spells CASSATSGRYNEQFF. CDR3 DNA: TGTGCCAGCAGCGCAACTAGCGGGAGATACAATGAGCAGTTCTTC. Variable domain in full (rest from reference TRBV7-3 and TRBJ2-1): GAGVSQTPSNKVTEKGKYVELRCDPISGHTALYWYRQSLGQGPEFLIYFQGTGAADDSGLPNDRFFAVRPEGSVSTLKIQRTERGDSAVYLCASSATSGRYNEQFFGPGTRLTVL.

This clonotype was found many times. In nucleotides, the CDR3 is TGCAGCGTGGCGACTAGCGGGAGCTACAATGAGCAGTTCTTC. It translates to CSVATSGSYNEQFF. The genes are TRBV29-1 and TRBJ2-1; TRBD2 agrees at 12 bases. Germline loops: CDR1 SQVTM, CDR2 ANQGSEA. V dropped 6 bases and J dropped 3; count of bases not matched to a gene: 3. This CDR3 is 14 amino acids long.

This clonotype was recorded many times. This chain links TRBV20-1 with TRBJ2-5; TRBD2 is a possible D gene (5 bases). The CDR3 extends over 12 amino acids. Trimming took off 3 bases at V and 3 bases at J, with 8 bases between the two ends. Per the germline V gene, CDR1 is DFQATT and CDR2 is SNEGSKA (reference sequence). The CDR3 DNA is TGCAGTGCTAGGTGGCGGGAAGAGACCCAGTACTTC. It codes for CSARWREETQYF.

This sequence joins TRBV20-1 and TRBJ1-2, with 9 bases identical to TRBD1. This CDR3 contains 14 residues. CDR1 is DFQATT, CDR2 SNEGSKA, per germline (reference sequence). Germline trimming cut 6 bases from V and 8 bases from J; bases unmatched to any gene: 13. The chain's CDR3 is CSAIIPGQGYGYTF. The CDR3 DNA reads as TGCAGTGCCATAATACCGGGACAGGGATACGGCTACACCTTC.

The table lists this clonotype with many counts. The V gene is TRBV3-1, the J gene TRBJ1-2, with D unresolved. Per germline, CDR1 LGHDT and CDR2 YNNKEL (reference sequence). Trimming removed 4 bases at V and 8 bases at J, with 14 bases between. The CDR3 covers 13 residues. The CDR3 region is CASSPTEIRGYTF. CDR3 nucleotides: TGTGCCAGCAGCCCTACAGAGATCCGGGGCTACACCTTC. Combining the CDR3 with reference TRBV3-1 and TRBJ1-2 gives the whole variable domain DTAVSQTPKYLVTQMGNDKSIKCEQNLGHDTMYWYKQDSKKFLKIMFSYNNKELIINETVPNRFSPKSPDKAHLNLHINSLELGDSAVYFCASSPTEIRGYTFGSGTRLTVV.

This clonotype was recorded many times. J is TRBJ2-3 and V is TRBV20-1, with 14 bases matching TRBD2. Germline V gene lookup returns CDR1 DFQATT and CDR2 SNEGSKA (reference sequence). With 4 bases clipped from V and 6 bases from J, the junction kept 9 bases outside the gene matches. The CDR3 extends over 16 amino acids. CDR3 nucleotides: TGCAGTGCTACCGGACTAGCGGGAGGTTTGGAGGATACGCAGTATTTT. Translated: CSATGLAGGLEDTQYF.

This clonotype was detected ten times or more. The chain couples TRBV20-1 to TRBJ2-7, with TRBD2 matching over 7 bases. Germline loops: CDR1 DFQATT, CDR2 SNEGSKA (reference sequence). The CDR3 has 18 amino acids. The V gene end was trimmed by 3 bases and the J gene end by 6 bases; junction bases not matched to a gene: 23. The CDR3 nucleotides read TGCAGTGCTAGTCAGGGCGGATCAGCGGGACTACCATCTGGCGAGCAGTACTTC. Encoded protein: CSASQGGSAGLPSGEQYF.